One sample yielded the 28 T cell receptor beta chains listed below, sequenced in a study of blood T cell repertoires in COVID-19. The repertoire was sequenced with immunoSEQ multiplex PCR; TCRdb's copy has only in-frame clones and lacks some. The table lists roughly 250,000 clones, more than 75% of them singletons, with about 2% in the top ten. The specimen was PBMCs or T cells enriched from blood (not recorded which). The source of these receptors is a middle-aged woman with acute COVID-19.

This chain connects TRBV30 to TRBJ1-1; TRBD1 is a possible D gene (6 bases). The CDR3 runs 13 residues. CDR1 is GTSNPN and CDR2 is SVGIG in the germline V gene (reference sequence). Deletions cut 5 bases from V and 2 bases from J, with 12 bases between. CDR3 DNA: TGTGCCTGGGGACAGAAAATAAACACTGAAGCTTTCTTT. It codes for CAWGQKINTEAFF.

The table lists this clone with a few counts. V gene TRBV6-5 combines with J gene TRBJ2-2, with TRBD1 matching 7 bases. The CDR3 contains 15 residues. Germline V gene data show CDR1 as MNHEY and CDR2 as SVGAGI. V lost 7 bases and J lost 0; bases outside the gene matches: 5. The CDR3 protein is CASTSTGSNTGELFF. The CDR3 coding sequence is TGTGCCAGCACCTCGACAGGGTCGAACACCGGGGAGCTGTTTTTT.

The chain couples TRBV27 to TRBJ2-1, with 9 nucleotides matching TRBD2. This CDR3 is 15 amino acids long. Germline trimming cut 5 bases from V and 4 bases from J; bases unmatched to any gene: 6. Looked up from germline, CDR1 is MNHEY and CDR2 is SMNVEV (reference sequence). The CDR3 is CASSPGTSRYNEQFF. CDR3 coding DNA: TGTGCCAGCAGTCCAGGGACTAGCCGATACAATGAGCAGTTCTTC.

The chain uses TRBV18 and TRBJ1-2, with D tentatively TRBD1 (6 bases). V shed 3 bases and J shed 2 bases, with 13 bases lying between them. The CDR3 covers 15 residues. Per the germline V gene, CDR1 is KGHSH and CDR2 is LQKENI. The CDR3 coding sequence is TGTGCCAGCTCACCTCAAGGGACATCCAACTATGGCTACACCTTC. It translates to CASSPQGTSNYGYTF.

This clone was seen once. The V and J genes are TRBV5-1 and TRBJ1-2, with D possibly TRBD1 on 5 matching bases. Germline lookup yields CDR1 SGHRS and CDR2 YFSETQ. Trimming cost V 2 bases and J 7 bases, with 12 bases left between them. The CDR3 extends over 13 amino acids. The CDR3 DNA sequence: TGCGCCAGCAGCTTTCGAGGGGAGGCTGGCTACACCTTC. It specifies CASSFRGEAGYTF.

The rearrangement uses TRBV7-2 and TRBJ2-5; TRBD1 matches 12 bases. V shed 1 base, J shed 5 bases, and the junction held 5 bases outside the gene matches. The CDR3 totals 16 residues. Per germline, CDR1 SGHTA and CDR2 FQGNSA. CDR3 DNA: TGTGCCAGCAGCTTAGGCGGGACAGGGGGCGCGGAGACCCAGTACTTC. This translates into CASSLGGTGGAETQYF.

V and J are TRBV28 and TRBJ2-7; the match to TRBD1 covers 9 bases. The CDR3 runs to 15 residues. J lost 3 bases, V lost 6 bases, and 9 bases had no gene match. Per germline, CDR1 MDHEN and CDR2 SYDVKM. The DNA for the CDR3 is TGTGCCAGCAGCCAGGGGGGACAGGGAGACTACGAGCAGTACTTC. It translates to CASSQGGQGDYEQYF. The full variable domain, completed using reference TRBV28 and TRBJ2-7, is DVKVTQSSRYLVKRTGEKVFLECVQDMDHENMFWYRQDPGLGLRLIYFSYDVKMKEKGDIPEGYSVSREKKERFSLILESASTNQTSMYLCASSQGGQGDYEQYFGPGTRLTVT.

This chain connects TRBV6-4 to TRBJ1-2; no reliable D call. Between the trimmed V and J ends, which lost 8 bases and 8 bases, there was a span of 18 bases. The CDR3 is made up of 13 amino acids. Germline V CDR1 and CDR2: MRHNA, SNTAGT. CDR3 sequence (DNA): TGTGCCAGCTCAAACGATGGAATGAGGGGCTACACCTTC. Translation: CASSNDGMRGYTF.

The V gene is TRBV6-2 or TRBV6-3, the J gene TRBJ1-5, with 8 positions matching TRBD1. Germline V gene data show CDR1 as MNHEY and CDR2 as SVGEGT. This CDR3 has 15 residues. The trim removed 6 bases at V and 1 base at J, leaving 5 bases unmatched. The CDR3: CASSPGTGSNQPQHF. The CDR3 DNA reads as TGTGCCAGCAGCCCGGGGACAGGCAGCAATCAGCCCCAGCATTTT.

CDR3 amino acids: CASSSRRRGDTDTQYF. In DNA, the CDR3 is TGTGCCAGCAGCTCCCGGCGGCGGGGGGACACAGATACGCAGTATTTT. The V call is TRBV7-2, the J call TRBJ2-3; 8 bases are a match to TRBD2. The V gene end was trimmed by 4 bases and the J gene end by 2 bases; junction bases not matched to a gene: 8. CDR1 SGHTA and CDR2 FQGNSA come from the germline V gene. There are 16 residues in the CDR3.

The rearrangement joins TRBV7-2 to TRBJ1-1, with TRBD1 identical over 7 bases. This CDR3 comprises 17 residues. The germline CDR1 and CDR2 sequences are SGHTA and FQGNSA. Trimming removed 3 bases from V and 4 bases from J; junction bases left unmatched: 14. The CDR3 DNA is TGTGCCAGCAGCTTTAACCCGACAGGGATGAAGGGCACTGAAGCTTTCTTT. Translating gives CASSFNPTGMKGTEAFF.

The chain couples TRBV19 to TRBJ2-1; tentatively, D is TRBD2 (6 bases). This CDR3 is built from 14 residues. V gave up 4 bases and J gave up 3 bases, with 10 bases separating them. Germline-derived CDR1 and CDR2 are LNHDA and SQIVND (reference sequence). The CDR3 DNA reads as TGTGCCAGTAGTACTGGGGACTTCTACAATGAGCAGTTCTTC. As protein: CASSTGDFYNEQFF. The whole variable domain, filled in from reference TRBV19 and TRBJ2-1, reads DGGITQSPKYLFRKEGQNVTLSCEQNLNHDAMYWYRQDPGQGLRLIYYSQIVNDFQKGDIAEGYSVSREKKESFPLTVTSAQKNPTAFYLCASSTGDFYNEQFFGPGTRLTVL.

V gene TRBV21-1 combines with J gene TRBJ1-6; the D call in the table, TRBD1, was not verified against the DNA. TRBV21-1 represents a pseudogene. The CDR3 spans 15 residues. This CDR3 is CASRPLDRGFSPLHF. CDR3 coding DNA: TGTGCCAGCAGACCATTGGACAGGGGATTTTCACCCCTCCACTTT.

This clone was counted a single time. The chain joins TRBV7-9 to TRBJ1-4, with TRBD1 as a possible D gene (6 bases). The germline CDR1 and CDR2 sequences are SEHNR and FQNEAQ (reference sequence). Trimming removed 1 base at V and 7 bases at J, with 16 bases between. The CDR3 spans 16 residues. DNA for the CDR3: TGTGCCAGCAGCTTAGTGCGGGGGCGTACGGGTGAAAAACTGTTTTTT. It is translated as CASSLVRGRTGEKLFF. Full variable domain (remainder filled in from reference TRBV7-9 and TRBJ1-4): DTGVSQNPRHKITKRGQNVTFRCDPISEHNRLYWYRQTLGQGPEFLTYFQNEAQLEKSRLLSDRFSAERPKGSFSTLEIQRTEQGDSAMYLCASSLVRGRTGEKLFFGSGTQLSVL.

The rearrangement joins TRBV4-1 to TRBJ1-5; TRBD1 might be the D (5 bases). The CDR3 runs to 15 residues. V was shortened by 1 base and J by 2 bases, with 9 bases between the two germline ends. Germline CDR1 reads MGHRA; CDR2 reads YSYEKL. In DNA, the CDR3 is TGCGCCAGCAGCCAAGGGGGAGGGGGCAATCAGCCCCAGCATTTT. As protein: CASSQGGGGNQPQHF.

V usage is TRBV3-1 (or the pseudogene TRBV3-2) and J usage is TRBJ2-2; 8 nucleotides agree with TRBD2. Germline trimming cut 3 bases from V and 4 bases from J; bases unmatched to any gene: 7. Germline CDR1 is LGHDT and CDR2 is YNNKEL (reference sequence). CDR3 length: 16 residues. The CDR3 coding sequence is TGTGCCAGCAGCCACGGACTAGCTCGGGGCACCGGGGAGCTGTTTTTT. It codes for CASSHGLARGTGELFF.

The chain recombines TRBV2 with TRBJ2-1, with TRBD2 identical over 9 bases. Germline V gene data show CDR1 as SNHLY and CDR2 as FYNNEI. The CDR3 has 15 amino acids. V lost 0 bases and J lost 4; bases outside the gene matches: 1. The CDR3 DNA sequence: TGTGCCAGCAGTGAAGCGCGGGGGGGATACAATGAGCAGTTCTTC. It yields the protein CASSEARGGYNEQFF.

The chain combines TRBV12-3 or TRBV12-4 with TRBJ2-7, with D unresolved. CDR3 length: 12 residues. V lost 7 bases, J lost 5 bases, and 12 bases lay in between. The CDR3 sequence is CASTTYPHEQYF. DNA of the CDR3: TGTGCCAGCACTACTTACCCCCACGAGCAGTACTTC.

This rearrangement joins TRBV5-5 to TRBJ2-3, with D perhaps TRBD2 (6 bases). The CDR3 is 14 residues long. The V end lost 4 bases, the J end lost 1 base, and 10 bases lay between the germline ends. Germline loops: CDR1 SGHKS, CDR2 YYEKEE (reference sequence). CDR3 loop: CASSRIAGTDTQYF. For the CDR3, the DNA is TGTGCCAGCAGCCGAATAGCGGGCACAGATACGCAGTATTTT.

The V and J genes are TRBV28 and TRBJ1-1; possible D gene TRBD1, 5 bases. The CDR3 runs 14 residues. CDR1 is MDHEN and CDR2 is SYDVKM in the germline V gene. Trimming cost V 3 bases and J 1 base, with 9 bases left between them. The CDR3 reads CASSFFTGNTEAFF. In DNA form, the CDR3 reads TGTGCCAGCAGTTTCTTTACAGGGAACACTGAAGCTTTCTTT.

For the CDR3, the DNA is TGTGCCAGTAGTATGAGGGACAATCAGCCCCAGCATTTT. Translated, it gives CASSMRDNQPQHF. This chain connects TRBV19 to TRBJ1-5; D is unclear. The CDR3 contains 13 residues. V dropped 3 bases and J dropped 3 bases, with 6 bases sitting between them. CDR1 and CDR2 from the germline V gene are LNHDA and SQIVND (reference sequence).

CDR3 region: CASSLAVLAGASVNEQFF. DNA for the CDR3: TGTGCCAGCAGCCTCGCGGTCCTAGCGGGGGCGTCAGTGAATGAGCAGTTCTTC. The chain uses TRBV5-8 and TRBJ2-1; 10 positions match TRBD2. The junction had 17 bases not matched to a gene; V was cut back by 4 bases and J by 7 bases. Germline values: CDR1 SGHTS, CDR2 YDEGEE. The CDR3 length is 18 residues.

The gene calls are TRBV6-6 and TRBJ1-6, with a possible D match to TRBD1 (6 bases). CDR3 size: 20 residues. Trimming removed 6 bases at V and 7 bases at J, with 31 bases between. CDR1 is MNHNY, CDR2 SVGAGI, per germline (reference sequence). CDR3 loop: CASSPRGGRGAPRKNSPLHF. The CDR3 DNA sequence: TGTGCCAGCAGCCCAAGGGGGGGTCGGGGAGCACCTCGGAAAAATTCACCCCTCCACTTT.

The chain has TRBV5-1 and TRBJ2-7; 10 bases are shared with TRBD2. This CDR3 has 15 amino acids. V was clipped by 5 bases and J by 2 bases; unmatched bases: 7. Germline CDR1 SGHRS, CDR2 YFSETQ. This CDR3 reads CASRTSGRAPYEQYF. CDR3 sequence (DNA): TGCGCCAGCAGGACCAGCGGGAGGGCCCCCTACGAGCAGTACTTC.

This sequence joins TRBV28 and TRBJ1-2, with D tentatively TRBD1 (6 bases). The CDR3 loop spans 13 amino acids. V was shortened by 6 bases and J by 6 bases, with 14 bases between the two germline ends. Germline lookup yields CDR1 MDHEN and CDR2 SYDVKM. CDR3 sequence (DNA): TGTGCCAGCAGGCAACAGGGTTTAGATGGCTACACCTTC. Protein: CASRQQGLDGYTF.

This clone has just one count. This chain connects TRBV3-1 (or the pseudogene TRBV3-2) to TRBJ2-3; tentative D call: TRBD2 (6 bases). CDR3 length: 13 amino acids. V gave up 4 bases and J gave up 4 bases, with 9 bases separating them. Germline CDR1 is LGHDT and CDR2 is YNNKEL (reference sequence). DNA for the CDR3: TGTGCCAGCAGCCTACTAGCAGCAGATACGCAGTATTTT. Residues: CASSLLAADTQYF.

This chain links TRBV9 with TRBJ2-1; TRBD2 aligns across 7 bases. The trim removed 2 bases at V and 5 bases at J, leaving 1 base unmatched. The germline CDR1 and CDR2 sequences are SGDLS and YYNGEE. This CDR3 has 13 residues. CDR3 in amino acids: CASSVRGDNEQFF. CDR3 coding DNA: TGTGCCAGCAGCGTTCGGGGGGACAATGAGCAGTTCTTC.

The rearrangement links TRBV7-3 to TRBJ2-7, with D possibly TRBD1 on 6 matching bases. This CDR3 is built from 14 residues. Between the trimmed V and J ends, which lost 5 bases and 2 bases, there was a span of 13 bases. Germline assignment: CDR1 SGHTA and CDR2 FQGTGA. Here the CDR3 reads CASSQYQGPYEQYF. CDR3 nucleotides: TGTGCCAGCAGCCAATATCAGGGGCCCTACGAGCAGTACTTC.